The clone carrying this T cell receptor (beta chain) was seen only a few times. What it recognizes is unknown. This sample is part of a study of blood T cells in healthy people across ages. Study-level points and caveats: The long-lived group displayed more naive CD4+ cells, plus higher diversity, than the aged donors did. Correlation between TCR beta diversity and naive T cell percentage was strong.

Investigators took around 10 milliliters of peripheral blood from every donor. Through a sample-barcoded 5' primer and a J-beta primer mix, a second PCR was run for roughly 6 to 11 cycles. Every cDNA was tagged by a template-switch adaptor with 12 random nucleotides. MiXCR, run by TCRdb on the 5' RACE reads, gives a single entry per CDR3 protein. The table lists around 800,000 distinct CDR3 sequences, more than 25% of them singletons. Germline V lookup: CDR1 MNHEY, CDR2 SVGAGI. Germline trimming cut 3 bases from V and 6 bases from J; bases unmatched to any gene: 6. The CDR3 covers 15 residues. Separately, the same data were catalogued under a study of T cells of mothers and their children.

Sequencing was performed on blood. The TCR sequence derives from a boy aged 5-17 years in good health. The genes are TRBV6-5 and TRBJ2-7; 12 nucleotides line up with TRBD2. The CDR3 region has the DNA TGTGCCAGCAGTTATGGAGGACTAGCGGGGCTCGAGCAGTACTTC. Residues: CASSYGGLAGLEQYF.